This T cell receptor (beta chain) was recovered during a study of blood T cells in healthy people across ages (dated by TCRdb to between 2014 and 2017). For context, the study as a whole: Template switching captured roughly one uniquely barcoded TCR beta cDNA molecule per two T cells in model experiments. Age-related changes in TCR beta repertoire diversity were measured in the study by deep sequencing normalized with unique cDNA molecular identifiers. The donors were split into four age groups: young (average around 15 years), middle-aged (about 40), aged (about 56) and long-lived (roughly 86). Using the same blood draw, the study looked at two additional independent replicas of 1 million unique cDNA reads for two donors, one aged 18 to 30 and the other aged 80 or older. The full study reports these points: Estimates of total diversity based on one million sequenced T cells were regarded as lower bounds and as underestimates. The CMV infection status of donors was not known, potentially confounding age-related changes in expanded clonotypes. As age increased, observed TCR beta diversity per million T cells dropped in a roughly linear way, and a significant reduction was already evident by age roughly 36. Because profiling used bulk unsorted PBMCs, naive and antigen-experienced compartments could not be compared conclusively. Observed TCR beta diversity correlated strongly with the percentage of naive T cells measured by flow cytometry. The long-lived group showed more naive CD4+ T cells, fewer expanded clones and increased TCR diversity than the aged group, suggesting age selection.

This clonotype was picked up a small number of times. Which antigen it targets is not known. It has no much larger one-base neighbor in the sample; base qualities were not kept. The method behind the library was 5' RACE. Sequenced on an Illumina HiSeq 2500. A second about 7 to 11 cycle PCR used a sample-barcoded 5' primer and a J-beta primer mix. Each TCR beta cDNA molecule received a unique molecular identifier from a template-switch 5' adaptor carrying 12 random nucleotides. Each sample yielded at least 2.5 million CDR3-containing paired-end reads. All of the RNA was converted into first-strand cDNA using the Mint cDNA synthesis kit, with a TRBC-specific oligonucleotide serving as the primer. Following uracil-DNA glycosylase treatment, all cDNA underwent a first 18-cycle PCR with the universal primers M1SS and BC2_uni_R. The published analysis was carried out like this. Each sample was normalized by randomly selecting 1 million high-quality reads, each carrying a distinct molecular identifier. Reads sharing molecular identifiers were discarded rather than binned into consensus sequences. MiTCR, set to a Q25 quality threshold and the strictest error-elimination algorithm, was used for CDR3 identification, clonotype clustering and error correction. Lower-bound total TCR beta diversity was estimated with a nonparametric unseen species model using Euler transformation. The public reads were reprocessed in TCRdb via fastp at Q25 and MiXCR, keeping in-frame beta chains. Each entry is one CDR3 protein sequence, shown with its most common DNA and genes. The V and J calls shown here were made by TCRdb, not taken from the authors' results. For this sample there are approximately 800,000 distinct CDR3 sequences; roughly 24% appear just once. 3% of the sample lies in the top ten.

Donors were around 37 systemically healthy Caucasian individuals from Russia aged roughly 6 to 90 years. Each donor gave ten milliliters of peripheral blood, collected into EDTA-treated Vacutainer tubes. Ficoll-Paque density-gradient centrifugation was used to isolate PBMCs, with at least 7 million per sample. Trizol reagent was used to extract total RNA from the PBMCs, yielding at least 6 micrograms per sample. For every donor, an aliquot of PBMCs went through flow cytometry to measure the percentages of naive CD45RAhigh/CD27high T cells. V and J are truncated by 4 bases and 0 bases respectively, leaving an intervening sequence of 14 bases. CDR1 SGHRS and CDR2 YFSETQ are derived from the germline V gene. From its cysteine to its phenylalanine, the CDR3 spans 15 amino acids. Here the CDR3 DNA is all that survives: 45 bases in frame from base 1. These data were also filed under a second study, of T cells of mothers and their children. The other study reports the following: Donors were nine systemically healthy Caucasian individuals: three mothers and their six children. cDNA synthesis consumed the entire amount of extracted RNA, loaded at approximately 1.5 ug RNA in each 15 ul reaction. Sample barcodes and 2-4 random nucleotides were added via the M1S primer in the second PCR. More than 8 million TCR beta CDR3 reads were obtained from each mother, and approximately 3 million reads were obtained from each child. Thymic selection shapes the output of TCR recombination in a similar way in related and unrelated pairs, and inherited differences have a minor effect. Normalized repertoire overlap was always found to be slightly, but never significantly, higher in related mother-child pairs than in unrelated mother-child pairs. With a sensitivity of roughly 93 clones per million clonotypes, no persistent microchimeric T cell clones were detected. In the study, deep NGS was used to compare the TCR beta repertoires of mothers and children, and features distinguishing related mother-child pairs from unrelated individuals were sought. On average, the children were about 12 +/- 4 years old, while the mothers were 40 +/- 4 years old. After adapters were ligated using NEBNext reagents, the libraries underwent 100+100 nt paired-end sequencing on an Illumina HiSeq 2000. To avoid cross-contamination, the mother libraries and the child libraries were prepared a month apart and sequenced in separate runs. Between about 500,000 and 2,100,000 distinct TCR beta clonotypes were identified per donor. Naive TCR beta clonotypes were estimated from low-frequency clonotypes matched to each donor's FACS-determined naive share, without sorting.

The TCR comes from a boy between 5 and 17 years old in good health. The rearrangement combines TRBV5-1 with TRBJ2-7; the D gene cannot be named for sure. Source material: blood. The DNA sequence is TGCGCCAGCAGCCGAGCTACCCTGAGCTCCTACGAGCAGTACTTC. Its translation reads: CASSRATLSSYEQYF.